These 20 T cell receptor beta chains share one sample of origin, sequenced in a study of blood T cell repertoires in COVID-19. The data were produced by immunoSEQ multiplex PCR, yet TCRdb's version contains in-frame clones alone and is incomplete. The sample lists approximately 250,000 clones; 80% to 95% were seen once. Source material: PBMCs or T cells enriched from blood (not recorded which). These receptors came from a man aged 40-55 years who had been exposed to COVID-19.

The V gene is TRBV27, the J gene TRBJ1-2, with D tentatively TRBD1 (5 bases). The germline V gene has CDR1 MNHEY and CDR2 SMNVEV (reference sequence). The CDR3 extends over 21 amino acids. V shed 4 bases and J shed 3 bases, with 33 bases lying between them. The CDR3 region is CASSSAGLGAKLRPLDYGYTF. The CDR3, as DNA: TGTGCCAGCAGTTCAGCAGGGCTCGGTGCTAAACTCCGACCCCTAGACTATGGCTACACCTTC.

The V and J genes are TRBV28 and TRBJ2-1; TRBD2 agrees at 10 bases. The V segment lost 2 bases and the J segment 9 bases; nucleotides outside the gene matches: 7. This CDR3 is built from 15 residues. CDR1 and CDR2 from the germline V gene are MDHEN and SYDVKM. The CDR3 sequence is CASSLPASGRPEQFF. The CDR3 bases are TGTGCCAGCAGTTTACCCGCTAGCGGGAGACCTGAGCAGTTCTTC.

The V gene is TRBV18, the J gene TRBJ1-1; D possibly corresponds to TRBD1 (5 bases). Per germline, CDR1 KGHSH and CDR2 LQKENI. V was trimmed by 2 bases and J by 8 bases, leaving 15 bases between them. The CDR3 runs to 14 residues. The CDR3 DNA sequence: TGTGCCAGCTCACCAACACCCGGGGGTAGCGAAGCTTTCTTT. Protein product: CASSPTPGGSEAFF.

The chain employs TRBV30 and TRBJ1-1; D may be TRBD1 (6 bases). CDR3 size: 13 residues. V was trimmed by 1 base and J by 1 base, leaving 7 bases between them. Germline V lookup: CDR1 GTSNPN, CDR2 SVGIG (reference sequence). CDR3 sequence (DNA): TGTGCCTGGAGTGGACAGGCGAACACTGAAGCTTTCTTT. Translating gives CAWSGQANTEAFF.

The chain uses TRBV12-3 or TRBV12-4 and TRBJ1-1; D gene ambiguous. V lost 4 bases, J lost 5 bases, and 11 bases lay in between. The length of the CDR3 is 13 residues. The CDR3 DNA sequence: TGTGCCAGCAGTTCACTCCGGGGAACTGAAGCTTTCTTT. It translates to CASSSLRGTEAFF.

Concerning this clone itself: Other DNA sequences in the sample encode the same CDR3. The J gene is TRBJ2-7, the V gene TRBV29-1; 10 nucleotides match TRBD1. V was pared by 6 bases and J by 1 base, with 3 bases of the junction left unmatched. Germline V gives CDR1 SQVTM, CDR2 ANQGSEA. CDR3 length equals 13 residues. The chain's CDR3 is CSVPGQGSYEQYF. CDR3 DNA sequence: TGCAGCGTGCCGGGACAGGGGTCCTACGAGCAGTACTTC.

This rearrangement joins TRBV29-1 to TRBJ1-1; D is undetermined. Germline V CDR1 and CDR2: SQVTM, ANQGSEA. V was pared by 3 bases and J by 0 bases, with 8 bases between. CDR3 length: 13 residues. CDR3 in amino acids: CSVERNLNTEAFF. The CDR3 region has the DNA TGCAGCGTTGAGAGGAACCTGAACACTGAAGCTTTCTTT.

The rearrangement uses TRBV5-1 and TRBJ2-6, with 10 bases that match TRBD1. The CDR3 contains 18 residues. V trimming: 0 bases; J trimming: 2 bases; junction bases outside the gene matches: 5. The germline CDR1 and CDR2 sequences are SGHRS and YFSETQ. The CDR3 nucleotides read TGCGCCAGCAGCTTGGTTGGGACAGGGGTTACTGGGGCCAACGTCCTGACTTTC. Translating gives CASSLVGTGVTGANVLTF.

The CDR3, as DNA: TGTGCCAGCAAACAGGGGGCGGGAAACACTGAAGCTTTCTTT. It encodes CASKQGAGNTEAFF. The chain joins TRBV7-3 to TRBJ1-1; 9 bases align to TRBD1. The length of the CDR3 is 14 residues. V lost 7 bases and J lost 2; bases outside the gene matches: 5. Germline CDR1 is SGHTA and CDR2 is FQGTGA.

The rearrangement links TRBV28 to TRBJ1-1; TRBD1 aligns across 8 bases. From germline, CDR1 is MDHEN and CDR2 SYDVKM. V trimming: 5 bases; J trimming: 8 bases; junction bases outside the gene matches: 4. CDR3 size: 12 residues. The CDR3 DNA sequence: TGTGCCAGCAGTCCATGGACAGGGGAAGCTTTCTTT. As protein: CASSPWTGEAFF.

The chain recombines TRBV27 with TRBJ1-1, with D possibly being TRBD1 (5 bases). Germline V lookup: CDR1 MNHEY, CDR2 SMNVEV (reference sequence). CDR3 length: 15 amino acids. V was cut by 5 bases and J by 1 base, with 14 bases left in between. The CDR3 reads CASSRGGTGNTEAFF. The CDR3 DNA reads TGTGCCAGCAGTCGAGGCGGGACGGGGAACACTGAAGCTTTCTTT.

The V gene is TRBV7-9, the J gene TRBJ2-6; D may be TRBD1 (6 bases). This CDR3 contains 16 residues. The germline CDR1 and CDR2 sequences are SEHNR and FQNEAQ (reference sequence). The V and J ends lost 8 bases and 0 bases respectively, with 14 bases between them. This chain's CDR3 is CASSRGSNSGANVLTF. The DNA of the CDR3 is TGTGCCAGCTCCAGGGGCTCGAACTCTGGGGCCAACGTCCTGACTTTC. Drawing the rest from reference TRBV7-9 and TRBJ2-6, the complete variable domain is DTGVSQNPRHKITKRGQNVTFRCDPISEHNRLYWYRQTLGQGPEFLTYFQNEAQLEKSRLLSDRFSAERPKGSFSTLEIQRTEQGDSAMYLCASSRGSNSGANVLTFGAGSRLTVL.

The chain uses TRBV9 and TRBJ2-5; TRBD2 agrees at 7 bases. In germline, CDR1 is SGDLS, CDR2 YYNGEE. This CDR3 spans 14 amino acids. The V segment lost 3 bases and the J segment 6 bases; nucleotides outside the gene matches: 8. This CDR3 reads CASSAAGPYQTQYF. CDR3 sequence (DNA): TGTGCCAGCAGCGCAGCGGGACCCTACCAGACCCAGTACTTC.

This clone was counted a single time. This chain uses TRBV11-2 with TRBJ1-2; 10 positions agree with TRBD1. Unmatched junction bases numbered 3, after V lost 1 base and J lost 4 bases. The germline CDR1 and CDR2 sequences are SGHAT and FQNNGV. The CDR3 extends over 15 amino acids. CDR3 DNA sequence: TGTGCCAGCAGCTTAGTGGGACAGGGGTTCTATGGCTACACCTTC. The encoded protein is CASSLVGQGFYGYTF.

The chain joins TRBV4-1 to TRBJ2-7, with a tentative D call TRBD2 (6 bases). The V gene's germline CDR1 is MGHRA and CDR2 YSYEKL. Between the trimmed V and J ends, which lost 0 bases and 3 bases, there was a span of 9 bases. The CDR3 totals 14 residues. CDR3 DNA: TGCGCCAGCAGCCAAGATAGGGGACTCTACGAGCAGTACTTC. This encodes CASSQDRGLYEQYF.

The chain employs TRBV19 and TRBJ2-4; 9 bases map to TRBD1. V was clipped by 4 bases and J by 4 bases; unmatched bases: 5. This CDR3 spans 15 amino acids. Germline-derived CDR1 and CDR2 are LNHDA and SQIVND (reference sequence). CDR3 loop: CASSTTGQGKNIQYF. CDR3 nucleotide sequence: TGTGCCAGTAGTACCACCGGACAGGGGAAAAACATTCAGTACTTC.

In its sample, this clone was seen once. V is TRBV19 and J is TRBJ2-3, with 10 bases aligning to TRBD2. The germline CDR1 and CDR2 sequences are LNHDA and SQIVND (reference sequence). Trimming removed 4 bases from V and 4 bases from J; junction bases left unmatched: 5. This CDR3 spans 15 amino acids. The CDR3 loop is CASSNLAGVSDTQYF. The DNA of the CDR3 is TGTGCCAGTAGTAACCTAGCGGGAGTCTCAGATACGCAGTATTTT.

For the CDR3, the DNA is TGCGCCAGCGGACTGGACAGGGGGCCCCTAAGCAATCAGCCCCAGCATTTT. It codes for CASGLDRGPLSNQPQHF. The chain joins TRBV23-1 to TRBJ1-5; TRBD1 matches at 11 bases. TRBV23-1 is reported as an ORF; its role is uncertain. The CDR3 consists of 17 residues. Unmatched junction bases numbered 10, after V lost 8 bases and J lost 1 base.

V is TRBV6-5 and J is TRBJ1-1; TRBD1 aligns across 8 bases. The junction had 6 bases not matched to a gene; V was cut back by 6 bases and J by 0 bases. Germline V gene lookup returns CDR1 MNHEY and CDR2 SVGAGI. There are 15 residues in the CDR3. CDR3 nucleotides: TGTGCCAGCAGCAGGACAGGGACCGTGAACACTGAAGCTTTCTTT. Translation: CASSRTGTVNTEAFF.

A single count supports this clone. This chain connects TRBV5-1 to TRBJ2-7, with TRBD1 matching over 8 bases. The CDR3 is 14 amino acids. Germline values: CDR1 SGHRS, CDR2 YFSETQ. V shed 5 bases and J 3 bases; nucleotides not matched to a gene: 7. The CDR3 protein is CASSEQGVIYEQYF. In nucleotides, the CDR3 is TGCGCCAGCAGTGAACAGGGGGTAATCTACGAGCAGTACTTC.